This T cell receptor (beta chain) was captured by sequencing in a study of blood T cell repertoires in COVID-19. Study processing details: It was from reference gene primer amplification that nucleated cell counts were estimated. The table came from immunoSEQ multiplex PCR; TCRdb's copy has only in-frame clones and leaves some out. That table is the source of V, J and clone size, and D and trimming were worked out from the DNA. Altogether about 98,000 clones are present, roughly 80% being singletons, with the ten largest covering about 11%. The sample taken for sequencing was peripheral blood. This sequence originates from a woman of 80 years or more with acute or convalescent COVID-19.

The CDR3 DNA sequence: TGTGCCAGCAGACCCAGCGCGGGGGGGCTATTGGAGACCCAGTACTTC. Its protein product is CASRPSAGGLLETQYF. The chain uses TRBV7-2 and TRBJ2-5; the match to TRBD2 covers 9 bases. Germline values: CDR1 SGHTA, CDR2 FQGNSA. V shed 6 bases, J shed 5 bases, and the junction held 13 bases outside the gene matches. The CDR3 is made up of 16 amino acids.